What follows are 30 T cell receptor beta chains derived from one specimen sequenced in a study of identical twins (dated by TCRdb to 2016 to 2017). The library was generated by 5' RACE. Sequencing was performed on an Illumina HiSeq 2000. TCRdb's own reprocessing of the public reads used fastp at Q25 and MiXCR and kept productive beta chains. Each record represents a unique CDR3 protein, reported with the most common genes and DNA among its rows. Across this sample there are 210,000 or so distinct CDR3 sequences, with more than 15% seen only once. The top ten constitute about 38% of the sample. This sample also belongs to another study, concerning T cells expressing NK-cell markers.

The source material was CD8+ T cells sorted from blood. The source of these receptors is a woman between 18 and 29 years old in good health.

This clonotype turned up a few times. J is TRBJ2-1 and V is TRBV6-1; possible D gene TRBD1, 6 bases. With 4 bases removed from V and 1 base from J, the gap between germline ends came to 11 bases. The CDR3 contains 15 residues. The V gene's germline CDR1 is MNHNS and CDR2 SASEGT. CDR3 region: CASSGGDRSYNEQFF. DNA of the CDR3: TGTGCCAGCAGTGGGGGAGACAGGTCCTACAATGAGCAGTTCTTC.

This chain joins TRBV15 and TRBJ2-7, with D unclear. Germline V gene data show CDR1 as LNHNV and CDR2 as YYDKDF (reference sequence). V shed 3 bases and J shed 2 bases, with 8 bases lying between them. The CDR3 length is 13 residues. CDR3 nucleotide sequence: TGTGCCACCAGCAGCGGGCTCCCCTACGAGCAGTACTTC. Encoded protein: CATSSGLPYEQYF.

This chain links TRBV5-4 with TRBJ2-7; 10 positions match TRBD2. J lost 3 bases, V lost 4 bases, and 7 bases had no gene match. In germline, CDR1 is SGHNT, CDR2 YYREEE (reference sequence). The CDR3 runs 15 residues. CDR3: CASSAPGTSVYEQYF. DNA for the CDR3: TGTGCCAGCAGCGCTCCCGGGACTAGCGTCTACGAGCAGTACTTC. The entire variable domain, with the rest obtained from reference TRBV5-4 and TRBJ2-7, is as follows: ETGVTQSPTHLIKTRGQQVTLRCSSQSGHNTVSWYQQALGQGPQFIFQYYREEENGRGNFPPRFSGLQFPNYSSELNVNALELDDSALYLCASSAPGTSVYEQYFGPGTRLTVT.

This clonotype was detected only a few times. The rearrangement joins TRBV5-1 to TRBJ1-1; D not resolved. This CDR3 has 13 amino acids. Germline lookup yields CDR1 SGHRS and CDR2 YFSETQ. Trimming took off 3 bases at V and 1 base at J, with 7 bases between the two ends. The CDR3 protein is CASSWAGNTEAFF. CDR3 DNA: TGCGCCAGCAGCTGGGCGGGGAACACTGAAGCTTTCTTT.

The gene calls are TRBV2 and TRBJ2-3; D call uncertain. The CDR3 is 13 residues long. The germline V and J ends were trimmed by 6 bases and 2 bases, with 9 bases remaining between them. Looked up from germline, CDR1 is SNHLY and CDR2 is FYNNEI. The CDR3 here is CASRDMFTDTQYF. In DNA, the CDR3 is TGTGCCAGCAGAGACATGTTCACAGATACGCAGTATTTT.

CDR3 loop: CASSLAGSKADTQYF. The DNA for the CDR3 is TGTGCCAGCAGTTTAGCGGGCTCGAAGGCAGATACGCAGTATTTT. The rearrangement joins TRBV6-5 to TRBJ2-3; 7 bases match TRBD2. The junction had 8 bases not matched to a gene; V was cut back by 4 bases and J by 4 bases. The CDR3 covers 15 residues. The germline V gene has CDR1 MNHEY and CDR2 SVGAGI.

This clonotype was observed a handful of times. The genes are TRBV27 and TRBJ1-2; 7 bases agree with TRBD1. This CDR3 is 15 amino acids long. The germline V gene encodes CDR1 MNHEY and CDR2 SMNVEV (reference sequence). V shed 6 bases, J shed 0 bases, and the junction held 7 bases outside the gene matches. The CDR3 DNA reads as TGTGCCAGCAGGCCATCAGGGGGACCTAACTATGGCTACACCTTC. Translated: CASRPSGGPNYGYTF.

This clonotype has a handful of counts. This rearrangement joins TRBV7-9 to TRBJ1-1, with D uncertain. The V gene lost 5 bases and the J gene lost 3 bases, with 16 bases spanning the gap. CDR3 size: 15 residues. The germline CDR1 and CDR2 sequences are SEHNR and FQNEAQ (reference sequence). DNA for the CDR3: TGTGCCAGCAGCCCCACCGGGAGGTCCCACACTGAAGCTTTCTTT. The encoded protein is CASSPTGRSHTEAFF.

This clonotype was seen more than once but under ten times. This rearrangement joins TRBV29-1 to TRBJ2-7; 9 nucleotides match TRBD2. The germline V gene encodes CDR1 SQVTM and CDR2 ANQGSEA. The CDR3 is 13 residues long. Trimming removed 4 bases from V and 0 bases from J; junction bases left unmatched: 1. CDR3 sequence reads: CSVVAGASYEQYF. The CDR3 nucleotides read TGCAGCGTTGTAGCGGGGGCCTCCTACGAGCAGTACTTC.

This chain links TRBV20-1 with TRBJ2-1, with D unclear. Germline V gene data show CDR1 as DFQATT and CDR2 as SNEGSKA (reference sequence). V was pared by 4 bases and J by 4 bases, with 5 bases between. This CDR3 is 11 amino acids long. The CDR3 sequence: CSATPYNEQFF. DNA for the CDR3: TGCAGTGCTACCCCATACAATGAGCAGTTCTTC.

CDR3 sequence (DNA): TGTGCCAGCAGCGGGAAGGATATCGAGCAGTACTTC. Translated: CASSGKDIEQYF. The chain couples TRBV9 to TRBJ2-7; D not resolved. The ends were cut back, 3 bases at V and 6 bases at J, with 10 bases in the middle. CDR1 is SGDLS, CDR2 YYNGEE, per germline. The CDR3 sequence is 12 residues long. Together with reference TRBV9 and TRBJ2-7, the CDR3 gives the full variable domain: DSGVTQTPKHLITATGQRVTLRCSPRSGDLSVYWYQQSLDQGLQFLIQYYNGEERAKGNILERFSAQQFPDLHSELNLSSLELGDSALYFCASSGKDIEQYFGPGTRLTVT.

V gene TRBV6-2 or TRBV6-3 combines with J gene TRBJ2-1; 8 bases agree with TRBD2. Germline V gene sequence: CDR1 MNHEY, CDR2 SVGEGT. Trimming at V came to 6 bases and at J to 5 bases, leaving 9 bases not matched to a gene. The CDR3 is 15 residues long. CDR3 protein: CASSPYSGVHNEQFF. CDR3 DNA: TGTGCCAGCAGCCCCTATAGCGGGGTTCACAATGAGCAGTTCTTC.

This clonotype was counted a few times. This chain joins TRBV5-1 and TRBJ2-1; 7 bases are a match to TRBD1. This CDR3 is built from 15 residues. The trim removed 3 bases at V and 2 bases at J, leaving 5 bases unmatched. CDR1 and CDR2 from the germline V gene are SGHRS and YFSETQ. This CDR3 reads CASSYTGTAYNEQFF. In nucleotides, the CDR3 is TGCGCCAGCAGCTACACCGGGACAGCCTACAATGAGCAGTTCTTC.

This clonotype appeared once. The rearrangement uses TRBV9 and TRBJ2-1; a weak D match, TRBD2 (6 bases). The CDR3 length is 13 residues. V was cut by 3 bases and J by 8 bases, with 12 bases left in between. Germline V gives CDR1 SGDLS, CDR2 YYNGEE. The CDR3 protein is CASSAPREHEQFF. The CDR3, as DNA: TGTGCCAGCAGCGCCCCCCGGGAGCATGAGCAGTTCTTC. Drawing the rest from reference TRBV9 and TRBJ2-1, the complete variable domain is DSGVTQTPKHLITATGQRVTLRCSPRSGDLSVYWYQQSLDQGLQFLIQYYNGEERAKGNILERFSAQQFPDLHSELNLSSLELGDSALYFCASSAPREHEQFFGPGTRLTVL.

This clonotype has more than one count but fewer than ten. V and J are TRBV7-2 and TRBJ2-7, with TRBD1 matching over 8 bases. Per germline, CDR1 SGHTA and CDR2 FQGNSA. This CDR3 region has 15 residues. V lost 2 bases and J lost 5; bases outside the gene matches: 8. The DNA for the CDR3 is TGTGCCAGCAGCTTACCCAGGGGGCTATTTGACGAGCAGTACTTC. It translates to CASSLPRGLFDEQYF.

This clonotype was seen more than once but under ten times. This chain links TRBV9 with TRBJ2-1; D remains ambiguous. V lost 0 bases and J 8 bases, leaving 12 bases between the germline ends. Germline-derived CDR1 and CDR2 are SGDLS and YYNGEE. This CDR3 has 14 residues. The CDR3 DNA reads as TGTGCCAGCAGCGTAGAAAACCATCGGCATGAGCAGTTCTTC. Translating it yields CASSVENHRHEQFF.

This sequence joins TRBV19 and TRBJ2-2, with no clear D. This CDR3 comprises 11 residues. Germline loops: CDR1 LNHDA, CDR2 SQIVND (reference sequence). V lost 10 bases to trimming and J lost 7 bases, with 10 bases between them. DNA of the CDR3: TGTGCCACCTGGCGAGTCGGGGAGCTGTTTTTT. Translating it yields CATWRVGELFF.

Only a few counts were recorded for this clonotype. The chain joins TRBV12-3 or TRBV12-4 to TRBJ2-4, with D tentatively TRBD1 or TRBD2 (5 bases each). The CDR3 contains 14 residues. Trimming left V 3 bases short and J 6 bases short, with 12 bases between. The CDR3 nucleotides read TGTGCCAGCAGTTTTGGGGGATCCGGAAACATTCAGTACTTC. This translates into CASSFGGSGNIQYF.

The rearrangement uses TRBV4-2 and TRBJ1-6, with D hard to call. Trimming took off 0 bases at V and 7 bases at J, with 10 bases between the two ends. Germline V gives CDR1 LGHNA, CDR2 YNFKEQ. This CDR3 has 15 residues. CDR3 in amino acids: CASSQDPDSNSPLHF. For the CDR3, the DNA is TGTGCCAGCAGCCAAGACCCGGATTCAAATTCACCCCTCCACTTT.

This clonotype was observed at least ten times. The rearrangement joins TRBV9 to TRBJ2-4; D ambiguous. CDR3 size: 16 residues. The V and J ends lost 4 bases and 3 bases respectively, with 17 bases between them. Germline V gene lookup returns CDR1 SGDLS and CDR2 YYNGEE. The chain's CDR3 is CASSSDLYRIKNIQYF. CDR3 DNA sequence: TGTGCCAGCAGCTCAGACCTCTATCGGATCAAAAACATTCAGTACTTC.

This clonotype has only a few counts. The V and J genes are TRBV12-3 or TRBV12-4 and TRBJ2-1; D not resolved. The CDR3 is 12 amino acids. The V and J ends lost 1 base and 10 bases respectively, with 8 bases between them. In nucleotides, the CDR3 is TGTGCCAGCAGTTTAGTGTTGCCCGAGCAGTTCTTC. Protein product: CASSLVLPEQFF.

V and J are TRBV7-3 and TRBJ2-1, with 7 bases aligning to TRBD2. From germline, CDR1 is SGHTA and CDR2 FQGTGA. The junction had 18 bases not matched to a gene; V was cut back by 1 base and J by 9 bases. The CDR3 is 18 residues long. CDR3 loop: CASSLIMVAGVDLSEQFF. In DNA form, the CDR3 reads TGTGCCAGCAGCTTAATTATGGTGGCGGGGGTGGATTTGAGTGAGCAGTTCTTC.

This clonotype is medium-sized within its sample. The chain has TRBV6-4 and TRBJ2-3; 10 bases are a match to TRBD2. Germline V gene data show CDR1 as MRHNA and CDR2 as SNTAGT. V trimming: 3 bases; J trimming: 6 bases; junction bases outside the gene matches: 6. This CDR3 has 15 amino acids. CDR3 sequence reads: CASSELAGEKDTQYF. CDR3 nucleotide sequence: TGTGCCAGCAGTGAGCTAGCGGGAGAGAAGGATACGCAGTATTTT.

This chain connects TRBV20-1 to TRBJ2-1, with D hard to call. The germline gives CDR1 DFQATT, CDR2 SNEGSKA (reference sequence). The germline V and J ends were trimmed by 3 bases and 4 bases, with 16 bases remaining between them. The CDR3 is 15 amino acids. The CDR3 here is CSASFEAGRYNEQFF. The CDR3, as DNA: TGCAGTGCTAGTTTTGAGGCTGGACGATACAATGAGCAGTTCTTC.

The V call is TRBV11-2, the J call TRBJ2-5; the D is unclear. V was pared by 5 bases and J by 0 bases, with 7 bases between. Per the germline V gene, CDR1 is SGHAT and CDR2 is FQNNGV. This CDR3 comprises 13 residues. CDR3 region: CASSAEYQETQYF. DNA of the CDR3: TGTGCCAGCAGCGCGGAGTACCAAGAGACCCAGTACTTC.

The J gene is TRBJ2-7, the V gene TRBV12-3 or TRBV12-4; D is uncertain. V was trimmed by 4 bases and J by 2 bases, leaving 9 bases between them. This CDR3 is built from 13 residues. This CDR3 is CASSSNIAYEQYF. CDR3 DNA sequence: TGTGCCAGCAGTTCTAATATTGCCTACGAGCAGTACTTC.

V is TRBV7-7 and J is TRBJ2-7; D not resolved. CDR1 and CDR2 from the germline V gene are SSHAT and FNYEAQ (reference sequence). The CDR3 is 13 residues long. V lost 3 bases to trimming and J lost 4 bases, with 10 bases between them. The CDR3 spells CASSFLDGYEQYF. Written as DNA, the CDR3 is TGTGCCAGCAGCTTCCTGGACGGGTACGAGCAGTACTTC.

The sample holds a few counts of this clonotype. The chain has TRBV9 and TRBJ2-1; 7 bases align to TRBD2. The length of the CDR3 is 14 residues. Unmatched junction bases numbered 5, after V lost 4 bases and J lost 4 bases. In germline, CDR1 is SGDLS, CDR2 YYNGEE. CDR3 in DNA: TGTGCCAGCAGCAGTAGCGGGCGGTACAATGAGCAGTTCTTC. Translation gives CASSSSGRYNEQFF.

This clonotype occurred many times. The genes are TRBV12-3 or TRBV12-4 and TRBJ2-3, with 12 nucleotides matching TRBD2. With V trimmed by 5 bases and J by 5 bases, 8 bases remained unmatched. The CDR3 contains 16 residues. CDR3 in DNA: TGTGCCAGCAGTCCCCGACTAGCGGGAGCGAAAGATACGCAGTATTTT. Protein product: CASSPRLAGAKDTQYF.

J is TRBJ1-1 and V is TRBV5-1; D gene uncertain. The CDR3 is made up of 13 amino acids. Trimming took 2 bases from V and 1 from J, leaving 6 bases between them. Germline CDR1 reads SGHRS; CDR2 reads YFSETQ. The CDR3, as DNA: TGCGCCAGCAGCTTCTACTCGAACACTGAAGCTTTCTTT. As protein: CASSFYSNTEAFF. Combining the CDR3 with reference TRBV5-1 and TRBJ1-1 gives the whole variable domain KAGVTQTPRYLIKTRGQQVTLSCSPISGHRSVSWYQQTPGQGLQFLFEYFSETQRNKGNFPGRFSGRQFSNSRSEMNVSTLELGDSALYLCASSFYSNTEAFFGQGTRLTVV.